Shown below are 5 T cell receptor beta chains from a single sample sequenced in a study of T-cell memory formation after mild COVID-19. From the 5' RACE reads, TCRdb called clonotypes with MiXCR, one entry per CDR3 protein. The table shows about 270,000 distinct CDR3 sequences, with about 16% occurring only once. Sequencing was performed on PBMCs or a T cell subset sorted from them (not recorded which). The source of these receptors is an adult woman who had mild COVID-19 (a few samples of this study predate the infection). Cell type and time point are not known.

This clonotype occurred a few times. The chain is built from TRBV24-1 and TRBJ1-2; weak D call: TRBD1 (5 bases). The germline V and J ends were trimmed by 4 bases and 6 bases, with 14 bases remaining between them. This CDR3 region has 14 residues. From germline, CDR1 is KGHDR and CDR2 SFDVKD. CDR3 sequence (DNA): TGTGCCACCAGTGACTCTCGACAGAATAATGGCTACACCTTC. Its protein product is CATSDSRQNNGYTF.

The DNA for the CDR3 is TGTGCCAGCAGTTTACTTGGTCAGACTAGCACAGATACGCAGTATTTT. This sequence encodes CASSLLGQTSTDTQYF. V and J are TRBV12-3 or TRBV12-4 and TRBJ2-3; D is ambiguous. The V and J ends lost 2 bases and 0 bases respectively, with 12 bases between them. The CDR3 spans 16 residues.

The chain has TRBV27 and TRBJ1-2, with TRBD1 as a possible D gene (6 bases). The CDR3 covers 13 residues. The V gene lost 10 bases and the J gene lost 3 bases, with 15 bases spanning the gap. Germline assignment: CDR1 MNHEY and CDR2 SMNVEV (reference sequence). The CDR3 DNA reads as TGTGCCACCGTTGGCAGGGGTCACTATGGCTACACCTTC. Amino acid sequence: CATVGRGHYGYTF.

This clonotype was detected only a few times. The chain carries TRBV29-1 and TRBJ2-7; TRBD2 aligns across 10 bases. Per the germline V gene, CDR1 is SQVTM and CDR2 is ANQGSEA. The CDR3 length is 14 residues. With V trimmed by 6 bases and J by 4 bases, 9 bases remained unmatched. The CDR3 sequence is CSVGSSGSRYEQYF. DNA of the CDR3: TGCAGCGTAGGATCTAGCGGGAGCCGTTACGAGCAGTACTTC.

The chain combines TRBV4-1 with TRBJ2-3; D is possibly TRBD1 or TRBD2 (5 bases each). This CDR3 is 16 amino acids long. The germline V gene has CDR1 MGHRA and CDR2 YSYEKL. Deletions cut 2 bases from V and 0 bases from J, with 12 bases between. CDR3 sequence (DNA): TGCGCCAGCAGCCAACCGGGGCAGCGAAGCACAGATACGCAGTATTTT. Its translation: CASSQPGQRSTDTQYF.